The 10 T cell receptor beta chains below all came from one sample that was sequenced in a study of T cells in Graves' hyperthyroidism and ophthalmopathy. Researchers took RNA transcripts and amplified the TCR beta CDR3 regions from them. The HTBI primer set was used in a first-round RT-PCR of the TCR CDR3. One entry per CDR3 protein results from TCRdb running MiXCR on the multiplex PCR reads. There are 650,000 to 750,000 distinct CDR3 sequences in the sample; around 15% occur only once, and roughly 10% lies in the top ten. The sequenced sample was blood. Receptors originate from a woman under 30 with Graves' hyperthyroidism.

This clonotype was seen only a few times. The rearrangement links TRBV19 to TRBJ2-6, with D tentatively TRBD1 or TRBD2 (6 bases each). The CDR3 has 18 amino acids. Germline CDR1 and CDR2: LNHDA and SQIVND (reference sequence). Trimming cost V 4 bases and J 2 bases, with 18 bases left between them. CDR3 protein: CASSTVQRGAAGANVLTF. CDR3 sequence (DNA): TGTGCCAGTAGTACGGTTCAGAGGGGGGCTGCTGGGGCCAACGTCCTGACTTTC.

The chain employs TRBV19 and TRBJ1-5; TRBD1 matches at 7 bases. The CDR3 loop spans 14 amino acids. The germline V gene has CDR1 LNHDA and CDR2 SQIVND (reference sequence). V shed 7 bases and J 1 base; nucleotides not matched to a gene: 4. The CDR3 loop is CASTQGLSNQPQHF. The CDR3 DNA reads TGTGCCAGTACACAGGGGCTGAGCAATCAGCCCCAGCATTTT. The whole variable domain, filled in from reference TRBV19 and TRBJ1-5, reads DGGITQSPKYLFRKEGQNVTLSCEQNLNHDAMYWYRQDPGQGLRLIYYSQIVNDFQKGDIAEGYSVSREKKESFPLTVTSAQKNPTAFYLCASTQGLSNQPQHFGDGTRLSIL.

The chain uses TRBV19 and TRBJ2-1; D could derive from TRBD1 or TRBD2 (5 bases each). Germline V CDR1 and CDR2: LNHDA, SQIVND (reference sequence). V was cut by 5 bases and J by 5 bases, with 10 bases left in between. The CDR3 contains 13 residues. CDR3 region: CASSGWGNNEQFF. As DNA, the CDR3 is TGTGCCAGTAGTGGGTGGGGGAACAATGAGCAGTTCTTC. Looking up the rest from reference TRBV19 and TRBJ2-1 gives the full variable domain: DGGITQSPKYLFRKEGQNVTLSCEQNLNHDAMYWYRQDPGQGLRLIYYSQIVNDFQKGDIAEGYSVSREKKESFPLTVTSAQKNPTAFYLCASSGWGNNEQFFGPGTRLTVL.

The chain carries TRBV13 and TRBJ2-5; D uncertain. V was clipped by 1 base and J by 1 base, with 10 bases between them. Germline V gene data show CDR1 as PRHDT and CDR2 as FYEKMQ (reference sequence). This CDR3 has 15 amino acids. Written as DNA, the CDR3 is TGTGCCAGCAGCTTAGCCAGACGGCCCCAAGAGACCCAGTACTTC. Amino acids: CASSLARRPQETQYF.

The sample holds many counts of this clonotype. The chain recombines TRBV7-8 with TRBJ2-3; 9 positions match TRBD2. This CDR3 has 16 residues. Per the germline V gene, CDR1 is SGHVS and CDR2 is FQNEAQ. Trimming cost V 2 bases and J 3 bases; bases outside gene matches: 6. CDR3 amino acids: CASSLYSSGRTDTQYF. The CDR3 nucleotides read TGTGCCAGCAGCTTATACTCAAGCGGGAGGACAGATACGCAGTATTTT. The whole variable domain, remainder taken from reference TRBV7-8 and TRBJ2-3, is GAGVSQSPRYKVAKRGQDVALRCDPISGHVSLFWYQQALGQGPEFLTYFQNEAQLDKSGLPSDRFFAERPEGSVSTLKIQRTQQEDSAVYLCASSLYSSGRTDTQYFGPGTRLTVL.

This clonotype was seen a handful of times. CDR3 nucleotide sequence: TGTGCCAGCAGTGAGTTTGGACAGGGGAACTACGAGCAGTACTTC. Amino acids: CASSEFGQGNYEQYF. V usage is TRBV25-1 and J usage is TRBJ2-7, with 9 positions matching TRBD1. CDR3 length equals 15 residues. CDR1 and CDR2 (germline): MGHDK, SYGVNS. After removal of 3 bases from V and 3 bases from J, the junction contained 6 bases not matched to a gene.

The rearrangement joins TRBV4-3 to TRBJ2-7; 13 nucleotides agree with TRBD2. V dropped 6 bases and J dropped 5; count of bases not matched to a gene: 4. CDR1 is LGHNA and CDR2 is YSLEER in the germline V gene. The CDR3 spans 14 residues. The CDR3 is CASSPTSGRDEQYF. For the CDR3, the DNA is TGCGCCAGCAGTCCAACTAGCGGGAGGGACGAGCAGTACTTC.

The chain has TRBV20-1 and TRBJ1-6; D unresolved. Germline V CDR1 and CDR2: DFQATT, SNEGSKA (reference sequence). Trimming took off 2 bases at V and 0 bases at J, with 11 bases between the two ends. The CDR3 is 16 residues long. The CDR3 here is CSARRYTSSYNSPLHF. The CDR3 DNA reads TGCAGTGCTAGACGATACACAAGCTCCTATAATTCACCCCTCCACTTT.

This clonotype was observed a handful of times. V is TRBV19 and J is TRBJ1-5; D unclear. Per germline, CDR1 LNHDA and CDR2 SQIVND (reference sequence). The V gene lost 5 bases and the J gene lost 7 bases, with 12 bases spanning the gap. There are 13 residues in the CDR3. CDR3 loop: CASSLSVGQPQHF. In DNA, the CDR3 is TGTGCCAGTAGTCTTTCGGTCGGGCAGCCCCAGCATTTT.

As to this clonotype: Given a much more abundant clone one base away, this may be a read error. The chain is built from TRBV7-8 and TRBJ2-1; TRBD1 matches 8 bases. The DNA matches TRBJ2-7 better at its end, which makes the J call doubtful. Germline V gene sequence: CDR1 SGHVS, CDR2 FQNEAQ. The CDR3 sequence is 15 residues long. CDR3 loop: CASSPHRDRYNEQYF. Written as DNA, the CDR3 is TGTGCCAGCAGCCCCCACCGGGACAGGTACAATGAGCAGTACTTC.